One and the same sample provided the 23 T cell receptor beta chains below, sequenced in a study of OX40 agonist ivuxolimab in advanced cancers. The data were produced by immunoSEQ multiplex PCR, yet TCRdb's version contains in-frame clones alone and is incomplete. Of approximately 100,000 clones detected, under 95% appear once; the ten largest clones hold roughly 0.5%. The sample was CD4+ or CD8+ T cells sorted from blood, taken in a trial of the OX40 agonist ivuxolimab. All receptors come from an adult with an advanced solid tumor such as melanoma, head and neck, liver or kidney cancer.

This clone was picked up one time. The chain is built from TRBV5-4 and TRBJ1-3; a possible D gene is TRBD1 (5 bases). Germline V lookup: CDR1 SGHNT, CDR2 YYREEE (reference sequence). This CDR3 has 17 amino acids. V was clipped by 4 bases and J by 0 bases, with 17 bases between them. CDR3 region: CASSPDPGGRSGNTIYF. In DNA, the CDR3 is TGTGCCAGCAGCCCCGATCCTGGGGGTCGCTCTGGAAACACCATATATTTT.

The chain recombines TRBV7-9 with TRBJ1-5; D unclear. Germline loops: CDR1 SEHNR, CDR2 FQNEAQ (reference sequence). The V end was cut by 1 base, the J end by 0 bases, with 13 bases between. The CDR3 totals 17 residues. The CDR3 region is CASSLVWEGYSNQPQHF. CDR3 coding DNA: TGTGCCAGCAGCTTAGTTTGGGAGGGATATAGCAATCAGCCCCAGCATTTT.

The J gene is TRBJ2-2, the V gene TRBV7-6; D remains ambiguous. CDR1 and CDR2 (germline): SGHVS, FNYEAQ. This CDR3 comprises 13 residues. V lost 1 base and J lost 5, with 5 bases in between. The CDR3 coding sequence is TGTGCCAGCAGCTTAGATTTTACCGGGGAGCTGTTTTTT. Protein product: CASSLDFTGELFF.

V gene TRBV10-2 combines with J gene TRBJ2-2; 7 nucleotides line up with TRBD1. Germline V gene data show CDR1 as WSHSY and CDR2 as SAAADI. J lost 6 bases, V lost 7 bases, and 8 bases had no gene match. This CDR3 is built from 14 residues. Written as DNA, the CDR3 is TGCGCCAGCAATCGACAGGGAGCGGCCGGGGAGCTGTTTTTT. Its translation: CASNRQGAAGELFF.

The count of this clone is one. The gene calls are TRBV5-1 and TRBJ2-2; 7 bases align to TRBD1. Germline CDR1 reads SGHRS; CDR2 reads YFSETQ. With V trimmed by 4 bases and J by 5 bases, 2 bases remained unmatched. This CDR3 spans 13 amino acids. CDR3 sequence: CASSEGATGELFF. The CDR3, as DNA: TGCGCCAGCAGCGAGGGGGCAACCGGGGAGCTGTTTTTT.

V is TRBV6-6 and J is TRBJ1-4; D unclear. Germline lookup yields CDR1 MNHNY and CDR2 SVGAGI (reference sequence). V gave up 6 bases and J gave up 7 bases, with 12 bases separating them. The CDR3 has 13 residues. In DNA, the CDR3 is TGTGCCAGCAGGATTACGCCCGGTGAAAAACTGTTTTTT. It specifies CASRITPGEKLFF.

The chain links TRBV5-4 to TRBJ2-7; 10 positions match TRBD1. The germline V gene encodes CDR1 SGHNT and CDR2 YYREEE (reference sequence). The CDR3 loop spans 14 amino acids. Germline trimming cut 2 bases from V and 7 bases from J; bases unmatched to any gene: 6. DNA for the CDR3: TGTGCCAGCAGCTTCCCGGGACAGGGGACGGAGCAGTACTTC. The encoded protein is CASSFPGQGTEQYF.

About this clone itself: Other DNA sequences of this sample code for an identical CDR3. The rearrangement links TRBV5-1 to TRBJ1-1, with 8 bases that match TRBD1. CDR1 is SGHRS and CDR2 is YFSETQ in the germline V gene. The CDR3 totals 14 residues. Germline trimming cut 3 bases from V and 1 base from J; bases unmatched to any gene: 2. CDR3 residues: CASSSGQENTEAFF. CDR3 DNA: TGCGCCAGCAGCTCGGGACAGGAGAACACTGAAGCTTTCTTT. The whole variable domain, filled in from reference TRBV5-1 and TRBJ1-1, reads KAGVTQTPRYLIKTRGQQVTLSCSPISGHRSVSWYQQTPGQGLQFLFEYFSETQRNKGNFPGRFSGRQFSNSRSEMNVSTLELGDSALYLCASSSGQENTEAFFGQGTRLTVV.

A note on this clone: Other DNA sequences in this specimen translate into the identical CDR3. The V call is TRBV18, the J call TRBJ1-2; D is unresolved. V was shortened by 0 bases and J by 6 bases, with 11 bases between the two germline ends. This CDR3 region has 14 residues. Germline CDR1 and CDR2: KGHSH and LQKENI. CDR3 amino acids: CASSPPEGGDGYTF. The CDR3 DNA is TGTGCCAGCTCACCACCCGAGGGCGGGGATGGCTACACCTTC.

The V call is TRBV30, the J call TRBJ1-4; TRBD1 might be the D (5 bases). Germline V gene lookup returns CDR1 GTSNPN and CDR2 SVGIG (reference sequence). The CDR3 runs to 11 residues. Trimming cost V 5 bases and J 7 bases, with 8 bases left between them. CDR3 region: CAWGGVEKLFF. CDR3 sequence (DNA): TGTGCCTGGGGGGGGGTTGAAAAACTGTTTTTT.

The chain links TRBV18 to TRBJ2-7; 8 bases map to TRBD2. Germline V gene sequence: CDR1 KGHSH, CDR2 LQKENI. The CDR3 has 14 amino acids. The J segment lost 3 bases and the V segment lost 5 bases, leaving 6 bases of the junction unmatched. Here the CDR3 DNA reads TGTGCCAGCTCAGGAAAGCGGGGGAGCTACGAGCAGTACTTC. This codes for CASSGKRGSYEQYF.

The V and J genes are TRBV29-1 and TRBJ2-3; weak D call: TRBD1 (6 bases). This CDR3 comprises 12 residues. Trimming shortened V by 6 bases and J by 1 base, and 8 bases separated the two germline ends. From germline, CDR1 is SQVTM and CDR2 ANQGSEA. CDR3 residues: CSVSGGTDTQYF. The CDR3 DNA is TGCAGCGTCTCAGGGGGCACAGATACGCAGTATTTT.

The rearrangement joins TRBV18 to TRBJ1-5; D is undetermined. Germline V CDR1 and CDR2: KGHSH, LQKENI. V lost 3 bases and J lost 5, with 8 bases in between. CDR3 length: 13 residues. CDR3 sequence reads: CASSPARDQPQHF. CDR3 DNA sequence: TGTGCCAGCTCACCCGCGCGGGATCAGCCCCAGCATTTT.

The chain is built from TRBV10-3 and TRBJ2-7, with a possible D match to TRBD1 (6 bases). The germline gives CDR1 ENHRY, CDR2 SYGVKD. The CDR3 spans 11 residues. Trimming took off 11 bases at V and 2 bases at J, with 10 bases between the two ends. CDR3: CAVRQAYEQYF. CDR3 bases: TGTGCCGTCCGACAGGCCTACGAGCAGTACTTC.

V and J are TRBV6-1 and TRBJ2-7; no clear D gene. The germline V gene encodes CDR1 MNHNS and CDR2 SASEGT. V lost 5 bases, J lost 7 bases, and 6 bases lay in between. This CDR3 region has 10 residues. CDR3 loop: CASSSQEQYF. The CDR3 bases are TGTGCCAGCAGTTCCCAGGAGCAGTACTTC.

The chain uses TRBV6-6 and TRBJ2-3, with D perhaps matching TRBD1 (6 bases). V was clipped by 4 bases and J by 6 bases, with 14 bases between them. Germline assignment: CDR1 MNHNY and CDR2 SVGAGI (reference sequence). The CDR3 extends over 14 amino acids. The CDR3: CASSLGQRGDTQYF. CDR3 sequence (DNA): TGTGCCAGCAGTTTAGGACAGCGCGGCGATACGCAGTATTTT.

CDR3 in amino acids: CASSEAATIILPGYTF. CDR3 DNA sequence: TGTGCCAGCAGTGAAGCGGCGACTATTATCCTCCCTGGCTACACCTTC. This rearrangement joins TRBV2 to TRBJ1-2; D unresolved. With 0 bases removed from V and 7 bases from J, the gap between germline ends came to 18 bases. The CDR3 extends over 16 amino acids. Germline CDR1 SNHLY, CDR2 FYNNEI.

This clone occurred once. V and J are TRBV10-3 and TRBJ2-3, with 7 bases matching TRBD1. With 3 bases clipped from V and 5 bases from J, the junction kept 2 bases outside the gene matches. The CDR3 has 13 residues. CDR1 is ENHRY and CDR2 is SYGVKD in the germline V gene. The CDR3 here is CAISERDRDTQYF. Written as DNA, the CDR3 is TGTGCCATCAGTGAAAGGGACAGAGATACGCAGTATTTT.

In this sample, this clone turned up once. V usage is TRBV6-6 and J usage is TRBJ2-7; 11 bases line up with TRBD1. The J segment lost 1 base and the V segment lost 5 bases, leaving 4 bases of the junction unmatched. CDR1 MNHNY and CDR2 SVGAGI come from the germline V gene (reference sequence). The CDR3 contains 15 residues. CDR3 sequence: CASSPRDRGSYEQYF. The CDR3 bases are TGTGCCAGCAGTCCCCGGGACAGGGGGTCCTACGAGCAGTACTTC.

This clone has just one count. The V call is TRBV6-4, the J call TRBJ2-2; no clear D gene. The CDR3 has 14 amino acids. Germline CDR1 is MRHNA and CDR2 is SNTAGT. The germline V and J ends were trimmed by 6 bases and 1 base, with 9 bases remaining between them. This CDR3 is CASSAKQNTGELFF. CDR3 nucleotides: TGTGCCAGCAGCGCCAAACAGAACACCGGGGAGCTGTTTTTT.

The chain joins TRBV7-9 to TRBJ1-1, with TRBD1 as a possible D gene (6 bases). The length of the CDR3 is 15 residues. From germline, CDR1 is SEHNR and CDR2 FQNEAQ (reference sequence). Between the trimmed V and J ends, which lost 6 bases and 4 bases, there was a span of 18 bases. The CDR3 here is CASRRTDWSGTEAFF. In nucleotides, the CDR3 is TGTGCCAGCAGACGGACAGATTGGAGCGGCACTGAAGCTTTCTTT.

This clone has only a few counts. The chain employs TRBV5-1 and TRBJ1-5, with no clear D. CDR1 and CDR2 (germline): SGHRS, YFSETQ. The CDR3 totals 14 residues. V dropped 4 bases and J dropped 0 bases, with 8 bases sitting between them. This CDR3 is CASSQDGSNQPQHF. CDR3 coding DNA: TGCGCCAGCAGCCAAGACGGTAGCAATCAGCCCCAGCATTTT.

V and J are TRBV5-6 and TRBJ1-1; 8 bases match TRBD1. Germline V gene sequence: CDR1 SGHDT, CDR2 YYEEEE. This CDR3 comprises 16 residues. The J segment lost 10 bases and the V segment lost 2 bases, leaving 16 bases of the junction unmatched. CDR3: CASSLPSDRGARGAFF. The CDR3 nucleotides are TGTGCCAGCAGCTTACCTTCCGACAGGGGAGCTCGAGGAGCTTTCTTT.